This T cell receptor beta chain originates from a study of cytomegalovirus exposure and HLA in healthy donors. Repertoires were generated with immunoSEQ multiplex PCR, while TCRdb's copy carries only in-frame clones and drops some. The table includes tens of thousands of clones, approximately 90% detected once. This CDR3 has 15 residues. V gave up 7 bases and J gave up 1 base; unmatched junction bases: 10. Germline lookup yields CDR1 MNHEY and CDR2 SMNVEV (reference sequence). Sequenced material: PBMCs. The origin of this receptor is a man aged 30 to 45 in good health and CMV-seronegative. The chain couples TRBV27 to TRBJ2-7; 7 bases line up with TRBD2. CDR3 region: CASTSASGASYEQYF. The DNA for the CDR3 is TGTGCCAGCACCTCCGCAAGCGGGGCGTCCTACGAGCAGTACTTC.